The entry below describes one TCR beta chain. The antigen is not known. This sample includes further DNA sequences coding for the same CDR3. Data came from immunoSEQ multiplex PCR; TCRdb stores just in-frame clones and leaves some out. The top ten hold approximately 15% of the sample, which has about 97,000 clones, roughly 84% seen once. These data belong to a study of T cell responses to AZD1222 COVID-19 vaccine. The wider study: Whether given at about 4 or about 12 weeks, second doses were pooled.

Deletions cut 2 bases from V and 10 bases from J, with 9 bases between. The CDR3 sequence is 13 residues long. CDR1 and CDR2 (germline): MNHEY, SVGAGI. Findings and caveats of the study: Sampling captured repertoires only after the peak T cell response. Baseline serology detected seropositivity in only 5 to 7 AZD1222 recipients. White British people made up most donors, females outnumbered males, and clonal diversity was possibly underestimated.

The origin of this receptor is an adult in good health. The V and J genes are TRBV6-5 and TRBJ1-6; tentatively, D is TRBD1 (5 bases). Sequenced here: peripheral blood, sampled on day 0 of AZD1222 vaccination. The chain's CDR3 is CASSYRGESPLHF. CDR3 DNA sequence: TGTGCCAGCAGTTACCGGGGGGAATCACCCCTCCACTTT.